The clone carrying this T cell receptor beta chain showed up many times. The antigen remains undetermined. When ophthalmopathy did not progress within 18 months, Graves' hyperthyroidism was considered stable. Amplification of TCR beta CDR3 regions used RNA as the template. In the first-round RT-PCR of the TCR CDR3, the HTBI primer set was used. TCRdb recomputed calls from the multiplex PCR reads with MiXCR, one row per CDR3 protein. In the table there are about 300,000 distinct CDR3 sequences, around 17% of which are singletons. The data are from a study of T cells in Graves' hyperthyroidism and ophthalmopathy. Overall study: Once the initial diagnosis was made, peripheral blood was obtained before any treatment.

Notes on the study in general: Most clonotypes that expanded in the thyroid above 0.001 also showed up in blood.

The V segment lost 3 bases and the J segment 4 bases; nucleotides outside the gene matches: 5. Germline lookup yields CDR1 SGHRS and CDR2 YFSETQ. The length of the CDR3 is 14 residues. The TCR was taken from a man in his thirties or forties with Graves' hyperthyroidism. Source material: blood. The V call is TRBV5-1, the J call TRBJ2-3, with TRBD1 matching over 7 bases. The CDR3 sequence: CASSYGQAADTQYF. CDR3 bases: TGCGCCAGCAGCTACGGACAGGCTGCAGATACGCAGTATTTT.